The 24 T cell receptor beta chains listed next were all sequenced from one sample in a study of blood T cell repertoires in COVID-19. TCRdb's copy holds only in-frame clones and misses some; the assay was immunoSEQ multiplex PCR. The table has 250,000 to 350,000 clones, approximately 88% seen once. The specimen sequenced was peripheral blood. Source of these receptors: a woman aged 40 to 50 who had recovered from COVID-19.

The J gene is TRBJ1-2, the V gene TRBV27; 8 bases match TRBD1. Germline V CDR1 and CDR2: MNHEY, SMNVEV (reference sequence). V shed 0 bases and J 7 bases; nucleotides not matched to a gene: 13. The CDR3 spans 17 residues. DNA of the CDR3: TGTGCCAGCAGTTTATCGCACAGGGGGTCCTATATTGCTGGCTACACCTTC. It is translated as CASSLSHRGSYIAGYTF.

This chain uses TRBV28 with TRBJ2-1; a possible D gene is TRBD2 (6 bases). This CDR3 comprises 18 residues. The germline gives CDR1 MDHEN, CDR2 SYDVKM. V was pared by 4 bases and J by 4 bases, with 23 bases between. CDR3 amino acids: CASSSGAAGKGGYNEQFF. In DNA form, the CDR3 reads TGTGCCAGCAGTTCCGGGGCCGCAGGGAAGGGAGGTTACAATGAGCAGTTCTTC.

This clone was picked up one time. This sequence joins TRBV10-3 and TRBJ2-2, with 11 bases fitting TRBD2. The CDR3 length is 14 residues. Germline CDR1 reads ENHRY; CDR2 reads SYGVKD. Trimming at V came to 10 bases and at J to 4 bases, leaving 5 bases not matched to a gene. The CDR3 DNA follows: TGTGCCAGCACCCTAGCGGGGGGCACCGGGGAGCTGTTTTTT. Translation gives CASTLAGGTGELFF.

This chain connects TRBV5-1 to TRBJ2-1; the match to TRBD1 covers 8 bases. The CDR3 loop spans 14 amino acids. V gave up 4 bases and J gave up 6 bases; unmatched junction bases: 6. Germline V lookup: CDR1 SGHRS, CDR2 YFSETQ. The CDR3 protein is CASSRRTGLNEQFF. CDR3 nucleotides: TGCGCCAGCAGCCGGAGGACAGGGCTCAATGAGCAGTTCTTC.

This clone showed up just once. The chain recombines TRBV28 with TRBJ2-3; D remains unclear. The CDR3 length is 14 residues. V was shortened by 8 bases and J by 0 bases, with 12 bases between the two germline ends. Germline loops: CDR1 MDHEN, CDR2 SYDVKM. In nucleotides, the CDR3 is TGTGCCAGCCGAGACTTCGGGAGCACAGATACGCAGTATTTT. It yields the protein CASRDFGSTDTQYF.

This sequence joins TRBV29-1 and TRBJ1-1; 8 bases map to TRBD1. The CDR3 has 14 residues. After removal of 3 bases from V and 5 bases from J, the junction contained 8 bases not matched to a gene. Germline CDR1 SQVTM, CDR2 ANQGSEA. Here the CDR3 reads CSVDPQGAGTEAFF. In nucleotides, the CDR3 is TGCAGCGTTGATCCCCAGGGGGCGGGTACTGAAGCTTTCTTT. Full variable domain (remainder filled in from reference TRBV29-1 and TRBJ1-1): SAVISQKPSRDICQRGTSLTIQCQVDSQVTMMFWYRQQPGQSLTLIATANQGSEATYESGFVIDKFPISRPNLTFSTLTVSNMSPEDSSIYLCSVDPQGAGTEAFFGQGTRLTVV.

The rearrangement joins TRBV6-5 to TRBJ2-7; D may be TRBD2 (5 bases). The V and J ends lost 1 base and 5 bases respectively, with 6 bases between them. The CDR3 runs to 12 residues. Looked up from germline, CDR1 is MNHEY and CDR2 is SVGAGI. CDR3 in amino acids: CASSYFGNEQYF. As DNA, the CDR3 is TGTGCCAGCAGTTACTTCGGGAACGAGCAGTACTTC.

The V gene is TRBV19, the J gene TRBJ1-4; 8 bases line up with TRBD1. The CDR3 consists of 18 residues. V dropped 5 bases and J dropped 0; count of bases not matched to a gene: 11. From germline, CDR1 is LNHDA and CDR2 SQIVND (reference sequence). This CDR3 is CASSRDRRGRATNEKLFF. The CDR3 DNA sequence: TGTGCCAGTAGTCGGGACAGGAGGGGAAGAGCAACTAATGAAAAACTGTTTTTT.

This clone was counted a single time. The chain combines TRBV6-5 with TRBJ2-7; perhaps TRBD2 as D (7 bases). Deletions cut 2 bases from V and 4 bases from J, with 15 bases between. The CDR3 is 15 amino acids. CDR1 is MNHEY, CDR2 SVGAGI, per germline. The CDR3 loop reads CASSYGEGTRYEQYF. In nucleotides, the CDR3 is TGTGCCAGCAGTTACGGGGAGGGGACACGTTACGAGCAGTACTTC.

The chain is built from TRBV11-2 and TRBJ2-7, with D unresolved. The ends were cut back, 0 bases at V and 3 bases at J, with 12 bases in the middle. Germline loops: CDR1 SGHAT, CDR2 FQNNGV. The CDR3 length is 15 residues. The CDR3 DNA reads TGTGCCAGCAGCTTAGACCAGAGCCCAGGCTACGAGCAGTACTTC. Encoded protein: CASSLDQSPGYEQYF.

On this clone itself: One junction end does not reproduce the germline sequence, and a read error may be involved. The gene calls are TRBV5-1 and TRBJ1-3, with TRBD1 matching 7 bases. The CDR3 spans 16 residues. Germline V gene data show CDR1 as SGHRS and CDR2 as YFSETQ. This CDR3 is CVSSATQGSSGNTIYF. Written as DNA, the CDR3 is TGCGTCAGCAGCGCAACACAGGGGAGCTCTGGAAACACCATATATTTT.

The chain combines TRBV6-5 with TRBJ2-5; perhaps TRBD1 as D (5 bases). Trimming shortened V by 6 bases and J by 2 bases, and 13 bases separated the two germline ends. The CDR3 has 14 residues. Germline V gives CDR1 MNHEY, CDR2 SVGAGI. CDR3 in amino acids: CASSDPTAQETQYF. The CDR3 DNA reads as TGTGCCAGCAGCGACCCGACAGCTCAAGAGACCCAGTACTTC.

V usage is TRBV7-9 and J usage is TRBJ1-6; D is perhaps TRBD1 (6 bases). Germline CDR1 and CDR2: SEHNR and FQNEAQ (reference sequence). Trimming took 1 base from V and 10 from J, leaving 14 bases between them. CDR3 size: 15 residues. The CDR3 here is CASSLDDRIRSPLHF. Written as DNA, the CDR3 is TGTGCCAGCAGCTTAGACGACAGGATCCGCTCACCCCTCCACTTT.

This chain links TRBV3-1 (or the pseudogene TRBV3-2) with TRBJ1-2; TRBD1 matches 9 bases. Trimming removed 3 bases from V and 7 bases from J; junction bases left unmatched: 9. Germline CDR1 LGHDT, CDR2 YNNKEL (reference sequence). The CDR3 covers 15 residues. The chain's CDR3 is CASSHLDRDRAGYTF. The CDR3 region has the DNA TGTGCCAGCAGCCACCTCGACCGGGACAGGGCTGGCTACACCTTC.

The chain combines TRBV10-1 with TRBJ2-7; 10 bases agree with TRBD2. V was pared by 0 bases and J by 6 bases, with 8 bases of the junction left unmatched. This CDR3 comprises 16 residues. Germline V lookup: CDR1 WNHNN, CDR2 SYGVQD (reference sequence). The CDR3 region has the DNA TGCGCCAGCAGTGAGTCCGGGAGCGGGAGGGCCGGCGAGCAGTACTTC. This gives the protein CASSESGSGRAGEQYF.

This chain links TRBV30 with TRBJ2-2; D is undetermined. The V end lost 3 bases, the J end lost 7 bases, and 12 bases lay between the germline ends. This CDR3 is built from 13 residues. Germline V gene lookup returns CDR1 GTSNPN and CDR2 SVGIG (reference sequence). CDR3 loop: CAWSASGFGELFF. CDR3 DNA: TGTGCCTGGAGCGCTAGTGGTTTCGGGGAGCTGTTTTTT.

This chain joins TRBV11-2 and TRBJ2-3, with 13 nucleotides matching TRBD2. The CDR3 contains 18 residues. CDR1 is SGHAT, CDR2 FQNNGV, per germline. V gave up 1 base and J gave up 3 bases; unmatched junction bases: 7. The CDR3 sequence is CASSLVPGTSGITDTQYF. As DNA, the CDR3 is TGTGCCAGCAGCTTAGTGCCCGGGACTAGCGGGATTACAGATACGCAGTATTTT.

V is TRBV5-1 and J is TRBJ1-5, with D tentatively TRBD1 (5 bases). This CDR3 region has 15 residues. Germline V gene sequence: CDR1 SGHRS, CDR2 YFSETQ. With 0 bases removed from V and 5 bases from J, the gap between germline ends came to 12 bases. DNA for the CDR3: TGCGCCAGCAGCTTGGACGGGGGGTCGTATCAGCCCCAGCATTTT. Its translation is CASSLDGGSYQPQHF.

The rearrangement links TRBV19 to TRBJ2-3; 7 bases agree with TRBD2. Germline V gene data show CDR1 as LNHDA and CDR2 as SQIVND (reference sequence). The junction had 12 bases not matched to a gene; V was cut back by 7 bases and J by 2 bases. This CDR3 is built from 16 residues. CDR3 residues: CASKGGAGEVTDTQYF. The DNA for the CDR3 is TGTGCCAGTAAGGGAGGCGCGGGGGAGGTCACAGATACGCAGTATTTT.

The chain couples TRBV19 to TRBJ2-1; TRBD2 aligns across 11 bases. V shed 5 bases and J 9 bases; nucleotides not matched to a gene: 15. From germline, CDR1 is LNHDA and CDR2 SQIVND (reference sequence). The CDR3 has 17 amino acids. The CDR3 region is CASSSGTSGRQGGEQFF. CDR3 nucleotide sequence: TGTGCCAGTAGTTCCGGGACTAGCGGCCGCCAAGGGGGTGAGCAGTTCTTC.

This chain connects TRBV10-2 to TRBJ2-7, with a weak D call TRBD2 (6 bases). CDR3 length equals 13 residues. Trimming took off 8 bases at V and 0 bases at J, with 11 bases between the two ends. Germline CDR1 WSHSY, CDR2 SAAADI. The CDR3 sequence is CASLGGRSYEQYF. CDR3 DNA: TGCGCCAGCTTGGGAGGCCGCTCCTACGAGCAGTACTTC.

V usage is TRBV27 and J usage is TRBJ1-5, with TRBD1 identical over 10 bases. V dropped 2 bases and J dropped 0; count of bases not matched to a gene: 4. Germline CDR1 and CDR2: MNHEY and SMNVEV (reference sequence). The CDR3 is made up of 17 amino acids. As DNA, the CDR3 is TGTGCCAGCAGTTTAGGACAGGGGGTTTATAGCAATCAGCCCCAGCATTTT. Translating it yields CASSLGQGVYSNQPQHF.

This clone was seen only once. CDR3 amino acids: CASSLDSRAYEQYF. The CDR3 nucleotides are TGTGCCAGCAGCTTAGATTCCAGGGCCTACGAGCAGTACTTC. The V and J genes are TRBV7-2 and TRBJ2-7; the D gene is possibly TRBD1 (5 bases). V was clipped by 1 base and J by 2 bases, with 9 bases between them. CDR3 length: 14 amino acids. CDR1 is SGHTA, CDR2 FQGNSA, per germline.

V gene TRBV27 combines with J gene TRBJ1-6; 8 bases are shared with TRBD1. Trimming removed 6 bases from V and 8 bases from J; junction bases left unmatched: 9. The CDR3 is made up of 15 amino acids. Germline lookup yields CDR1 MNHEY and CDR2 SMNVEV (reference sequence). CDR3 nucleotide sequence: TGTGCCAGCAGACAGGGGGGAGGATTCGATTCACCCCTCCACTTT. The encoded protein is CASRQGGGFDSPLHF.